The entry that follows covers one TCR beta chain sequence. Participants were aged roughly 18 to 89 years, lived in about two dozen US areas, and enrolled virtually. Between the trimmed V and J ends, which lost 5 bases and 11 bases, there was a span of 21 bases. This CDR3 spans 14 amino acids. CDR1 is MDHEN and CDR2 is SYDVKM in the germline V gene. The record originates from a study of blood T cell repertoires in COVID-19. In the study overall: Material from acute and convalescent COVID-19 was sourced from the United States, Italy and Spain. PBMCs, B-cell-depleted T cells, or T cells provided the cDNA or gDNA that made up the material.

Source study methods: Amplification with reference gene primers provided the estimates of nucleated cell counts. Clones were read by immunoSEQ multiplex PCR, and TCRdb kept only the in-frame ones, dropping some. For V, J and clone size, that table is used; D and trimming come from the DNA. The sample shows 220,000 or so clones, 84% of them seen only once. The clonotype was recovered from a woman between 40 and 50 years old who had recovered from COVID-19. This chain connects TRBV28 to TRBJ1-1, with D perhaps TRBD1 (5 bases). The specimen sequenced was PBMCs or T cells enriched from blood (not recorded which). The CDR3: CASSATDWGAYAFF. In DNA form, the CDR3 reads TGTGCCAGCAGTGCGACGGATTGGGGCGCCTATGCTTTCTTT.